This TCR beta chain stems from a study of neurological immune-mediated disorders. Whole-study findings and limits: While HTLV-1-associated myelopathy showed the greatest TCR clonal expansion, multiple sclerosis showed the least, falling below healthy controls. Any association between clinical or MRI features and the multiple sclerosis repertoire cluster was absent.

The sample holds many counts of this clonotype. The antigen is not known. The authors made cDNA by 5'RACE with 10-nucleotide random UMIs. TCRdb analysed the 5' RACE reads with MiXCR anew, one entry per CDR3 protein. The sample yields about 70,000 distinct CDR3 sequences, over 5% seen once. Input material: PBMCs. This receptor was taken from a human donor with multiple sclerosis. The donor label of this sample is uncertain.

The CDR3 bases are TGTGCCAGCAGCTTAAATCTGTATAACACTGAAGCTTTCTTT. This gives the protein CASSLNLYNTEAFF. The chain carries TRBV11-2 and TRBJ1-1; no reliable D call. CDR1 is SGHAT and CDR2 is FQNNGV in the germline V gene. This CDR3 is 14 amino acids long. With 2 bases removed from V and 2 bases from J, the gap between germline ends came to 9 bases.